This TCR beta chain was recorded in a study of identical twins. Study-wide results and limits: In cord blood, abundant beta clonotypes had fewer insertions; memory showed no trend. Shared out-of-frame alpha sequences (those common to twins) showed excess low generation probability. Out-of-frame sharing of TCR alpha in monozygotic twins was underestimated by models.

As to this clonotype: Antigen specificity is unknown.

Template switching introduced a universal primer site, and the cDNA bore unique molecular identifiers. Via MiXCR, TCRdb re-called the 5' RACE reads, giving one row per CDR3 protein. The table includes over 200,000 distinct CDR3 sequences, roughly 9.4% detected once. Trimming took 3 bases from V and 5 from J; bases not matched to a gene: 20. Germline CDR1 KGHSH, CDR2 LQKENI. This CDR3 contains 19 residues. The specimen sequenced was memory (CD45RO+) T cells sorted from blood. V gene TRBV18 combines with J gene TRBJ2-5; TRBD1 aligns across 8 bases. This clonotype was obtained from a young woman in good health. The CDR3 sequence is CASSPNILRMGQEGETQYF. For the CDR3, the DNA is TGTGCCAGCTCACCGAACATTCTCCGTATGGGACAGGAGGGGGAGACCCAGTACTTC. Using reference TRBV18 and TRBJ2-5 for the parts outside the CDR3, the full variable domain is NAGVMQNPRHLVRRRGQEARLRCSPMKGHSHVYWYRQLPEEGLKFMVYLQKENIIDESGMPKERFSAEFPKEGPSILRIQQVVRGDSAAYFCASSPNILRMGQEGETQYFGPGTRLLVL.